The source of this T cell receptor beta chain is a study of chronic HIV infection and antiretroviral therapy. TCRdb re-derived calls from the 5' RACE reads in MiXCR, one entry per CDR3 protein. Of approximately 40,000 distinct CDR3 sequences detected, 8.2% appear once; the ten largest clones hold 2.9%. This CDR3 contains 14 residues. This clonotype was picked up many times. Sequences were obtained from peripheral blood. V usage is TRBV21-1 and J usage is TRBJ2-7; TRBD1 was called by the table and not checked on the DNA. TRBV21-1 counts as a pseudogene. The sequence was collected from an adult who had HIV and had not received antiretroviral therapy, or was an uninfected healthy control (not recorded which). In DNA form, the CDR3 reads TGTGCCAGCAGCAAAGCGACAGGCCACTACGAGCAGTACTTC. Its protein product is CASSKATGHYEQYF.